What follows are 25 T cell receptor beta chains derived from one specimen sequenced in a study of blood T cell repertoires in COVID-19. Clones were sequenced by immunoSEQ multiplex PCR, and TCRdb holds only the in-frame ones, with some missing. The sample holds around 620,000 clones; just under 90% are singletons and the top ten take roughly 0.25%. Sequenced sample: peripheral blood. The receptor source for this set is a woman younger than 30 with acute or convalescent COVID-19.

CDR3 region: CASSKGQNYGYTF. CDR3 sequence (DNA): TGTGCCAGCAGCAAAGGACAGAACTATGGCTACACCTTC. The chain carries TRBV21-1 and TRBJ1-2; no check of the table's D call, TRBD1, against the DNA was made. TRBV21-1 is annotated as a pseudogene. This CDR3 has 13 residues.

This CDR3 reads CASSYSQGAYRNEQFF. The CDR3 DNA is TGTGCCAGCAGTTACTCTCAGGGGGCCTACAGGAATGAGCAGTTCTTC. The chain couples TRBV6-2 or TRBV6-3 to TRBJ2-1; the match to TRBD1 covers 8 bases. Germline CDR1 reads MNHEY; CDR2 reads SVGEGT. The CDR3 consists of 16 residues. J was trimmed by 7 bases and V by 0 bases; bases with no gene match: 8.

The chain is built from TRBV12-3 or TRBV12-4 and TRBJ1-1, with D unclear. The CDR3 covers 12 residues. Trimming took 6 bases from V and 5 from J, leaving 10 bases between them. CDR3 protein: CASSEGGTEAFF. CDR3 DNA sequence: TGTGCCAGCAGCGAGGGAGGGACTGAAGCTTTCTTT.

The gene calls are TRBV6-2 or TRBV6-3 and TRBJ2-4, with a possible D match to TRBD2 (5 bases). Germline V gives CDR1 MNHEY, CDR2 SVGEGT. The CDR3 extends over 13 amino acids. Trimming cost V 2 bases and J 9 bases, with 11 bases left between them. The CDR3 spells CASSYRDEGIQYF. The CDR3 bases are TGTGCCAGCAGTTACAGGGATGAGGGCATTCAGTACTTC.

The chain recombines TRBV19 with TRBJ2-7, with D perhaps matching TRBD2 (5 bases). Trimming stripped 2 bases from V and 3 bases from J, with 8 bases between. CDR1 is LNHDA and CDR2 is SQIVND in the germline V gene (reference sequence). The CDR3 has 13 residues. The CDR3 is CASSIPGDYEQYF. The CDR3 coding sequence is TGTGCCAGTAGTATACCCGGGGACTACGAGCAGTACTTC. Using reference TRBV19 and TRBJ2-7 for the parts outside the CDR3, the full variable domain is DGGITQSPKYLFRKEGQNVTLSCEQNLNHDAMYWYRQDPGQGLRLIYYSQIVNDFQKGDIAEGYSVSREKKESFPLTVTSAQKNPTAFYLCASSIPGDYEQYFGPGTRLTVT.

V usage is TRBV6-5 and J usage is TRBJ1-4, with TRBD1 matching over 8 bases. The length of the CDR3 is 13 residues. Germline V lookup: CDR1 MNHEY, CDR2 SVGAGI. V dropped 10 bases and J dropped 7; count of bases not matched to a gene: 8. In DNA, the CDR3 is TGTGCCACCGGACAGGGTATGGCTGAAAAACTGTTTTTT. It specifies CATGQGMAEKLFF.

J is TRBJ2-2 and V is TRBV14, with D perhaps matching TRBD1 (5 bases). CDR1 and CDR2 (germline): SGHDN, FVKESK. V lost 4 bases and J 6 bases, leaving 15 bases between the germline ends. The CDR3 has 15 residues. This CDR3 is CASSPLRGRAGELFF. The DNA for the CDR3 is TGTGCCAGCAGCCCCTTAAGGGGCCGGGCCGGGGAGCTGTTTTTT.

The chain has TRBV2 and TRBJ2-5; 7 bases agree with TRBD2. The CDR3 is 14 residues long. V lost 3 bases, J lost 1 base, and 2 bases stayed unmatched. Per the germline V gene, CDR1 is SNHLY and CDR2 is FYNNEI. CDR3 sequence: CASSEGRGQETQYF. Here the CDR3 DNA reads TGTGCCAGCAGTGAGGGGAGGGGCCAAGAGACCCAGTACTTC.

This clone was seen a single time. This chain uses TRBV18 with TRBJ1-6; D uncertain. Germline CDR1 is KGHSH and CDR2 is LQKENI. Trimming removed 4 bases at V and 5 bases at J, with 9 bases between. This CDR3 region has 14 residues. The CDR3 sequence: CASSRIENNSPLHF. The DNA of the CDR3 is TGTGCCAGCTCACGAATAGAAAATAATTCACCCCTCCACTTT. Combining the CDR3 with reference TRBV18 and TRBJ1-6 gives the whole variable domain NAGVMQNPRHLVRRRGQEARLRCSPMKGHSHVYWYRQLPEEGLKFMVYLQKENIIDESGMPKERFSAEFPKEGPSILRIQQVVRGDSAAYFCASSRIENNSPLHFGNGTRLTVT.

This clone came up once. This rearrangement joins TRBV7-9 to TRBJ2-3; 7 nucleotides agree with TRBD1. This CDR3 contains 14 residues. Germline CDR1 is SEHNR and CDR2 is FQNEAQ (reference sequence). With V trimmed by 5 bases and J by 6 bases, 8 bases remained unmatched. The CDR3, as DNA: TGTGCCAGCAGCGCGGACAGGCCGGGGGATACGCAGTATTTT. Its protein product is CASSADRPGDTQYF.

The chain employs TRBV30 and TRBJ1-6; no clear D. Germline assignment: CDR1 GTSNPN and CDR2 SVGIG (reference sequence). CDR3 length: 13 amino acids. With 2 bases removed from V and 5 bases from J, the gap between germline ends came to 7 bases. The CDR3 protein is CAWSRDNNSPLHF. DNA of the CDR3: TGTGCCTGGAGTCGCGATAATAATTCACCCCTCCACTTT.

The chain recombines TRBV24-1 with TRBJ1-2; a possible D gene is TRBD1 (6 bases). Looked up from germline, CDR1 is KGHDR and CDR2 is SFDVKD. This CDR3 region has 14 residues. V was pared by 5 bases and J by 7 bases, with 16 bases between. CDR3 coding DNA: TGTGCCACCAGTGTGGACAGCCTCTCGAGTGGCTACACCTTC. It codes for CATSVDSLSSGYTF.

This chain joins TRBV3-1 (or the pseudogene TRBV3-2) and TRBJ1-1; 9 bases match TRBD1. J was trimmed by 6 bases and V by 5 bases; bases with no gene match: 7. The CDR3 has 14 residues. Germline V gene data show CDR1 as LGHDT and CDR2 as YNNKEL (reference sequence). The CDR3 loop is CASSISRDRAEAFF. DNA of the CDR3: TGTGCCAGCAGCATCAGCCGGGACAGGGCTGAAGCTTTCTTT.

J is TRBJ1-1 and V is TRBV12-3 or TRBV12-4; no definite D call. The CDR3 is made up of 13 amino acids. Trimming cost V 4 bases and J 10 bases, with 16 bases left between them. The CDR3 reads CASSYPTPVLAFF. DNA for the CDR3: TGTGCCAGCAGTTACCCCACCCCAGTGTTAGCTTTCTTT.

This clone was seen a handful of times. V gene TRBV7-2 combines with J gene TRBJ2-2; 7 nucleotides agree with TRBD1. CDR1 is SGHTA and CDR2 is FQGNSA in the germline V gene. The CDR3 consists of 14 residues. With 3 bases clipped from V and 7 bases from J, the junction kept 5 bases outside the gene matches. CDR3 loop: CASSFERGRGELFF. CDR3 DNA sequence: TGTGCCAGCAGCTTTGAAAGGGGGCGCGGGGAGCTGTTTTTT.

The V call is TRBV30, the J call TRBJ1-3, with TRBD1 identical over 7 bases. Germline CDR1 reads GTSNPN; CDR2 reads SVGIG (reference sequence). V shed 0 bases and J 4 bases; nucleotides not matched to a gene: 3. This CDR3 is 14 amino acids long. Here the CDR3 DNA reads TGTGCCTGGAGTGTTGACAGGGAGGGAAACACCATATATTTT. It codes for CAWSVDREGNTIYF.

The chain carries TRBV13 and TRBJ2-3; 12 positions agree with TRBD1. Germline-derived CDR1 and CDR2 are PRHDT and FYEKMQ (reference sequence). The CDR3 is made up of 15 amino acids. V lost 5 bases, J lost 8 bases, and 8 bases stayed unmatched. Here the CDR3 DNA reads TGTGCCAGCAGCGGGGACAGGGGGCTACCCCGTACGCAGTATTTT. Translation: CASSGDRGLPRTQYF. Complete variable domain (other parts from reference TRBV13 and TRBJ2-3): AAGVIQSPRHLIKEKRETATLKCYPIPRHDTVYWYQQGPGQDPQFLISFYEKMQSDKGSIPDRFSAQQFSDYHSELNMSSLELGDSALYFCASSGDRGLPRTQYFGPGTRLTVL.

The chain couples TRBV21-1 to TRBJ1-2; the tabulated D call, TRBD1, remains unverified against the DNA. TRBV21-1 is a pseudogene segment. The CDR3 sequence is 12 residues long. CDR3 region: CASSTDRDGYTF. As DNA, the CDR3 is TGTGCCAGCAGCACGGACAGGGATGGCTACACCTTC.

The chain recombines TRBV5-6 with TRBJ1-2; D remains unclear. The CDR3 spans 15 residues. The V and J ends lost 4 bases and 8 bases respectively, with 21 bases between them. Germline V gene lookup returns CDR1 SGHDT and CDR2 YYEEEE. The CDR3 protein is CASSPAREWAVGYTF. The CDR3 DNA follows: TGTGCCAGCAGCCCCGCGAGGGAGTGGGCGGTCGGCTACACCTTC.

The chain carries TRBV4-1 and TRBJ1-1; D gene ambiguous. V lost 6 bases, J lost 4 bases, and 9 bases lay in between. This CDR3 region has 12 residues. CDR1 MGHRA and CDR2 YSYEKL come from the germline V gene. CDR3 region: CASSDAGTEAFF. In DNA, the CDR3 is TGCGCCAGCAGTGATGCAGGCACTGAAGCTTTCTTT.

The V call is TRBV10-3, the J call TRBJ1-6; 7 bases agree with TRBD1. Trimming cost V 5 bases and J 7 bases; bases outside gene matches: 5. Germline V gives CDR1 ENHRY, CDR2 SYGVKD. This CDR3 is 14 amino acids long. The DNA of the CDR3 is TGTGCCATCAGTCGACAGGGACCGAATTCACCCCTCCACTTT. Translated: CAISRQGPNSPLHF.

The V gene is TRBV3-1 (or the pseudogene TRBV3-2), the J gene TRBJ1-2, with a weak D call TRBD1 (6 bases). The germline gives CDR1 LGHDT, CDR2 YNNKEL (reference sequence). This CDR3 comprises 14 residues. V lost 6 bases and J 0 bases, leaving 11 bases between the germline ends. For the CDR3, the DNA is TGTGCCAGCAGGACAGGCGGAGCTAACTATGGCTACACCTTC. Translating it yields CASRTGGANYGYTF.

The V gene is TRBV6-6, the J gene TRBJ1-1; D possibly corresponds to TRBD1 (6 bases). This CDR3 is built from 14 residues. Germline values: CDR1 MNHNY, CDR2 SVGAGI (reference sequence). V was clipped by 7 bases and J by 0 bases, with 12 bases between them. CDR3 sequence: CASKTGMLNTEAFF. As DNA, the CDR3 is TGTGCCAGCAAAACAGGGATGTTGAACACTGAAGCTTTCTTT.

This chain joins TRBV10-3 and TRBJ2-7; a weak D match, TRBD2 (7 bases). Trimming cost V 8 bases and J 3 bases, with 17 bases left between them. This CDR3 spans 14 amino acids. Germline CDR1 and CDR2: ENHRY and SYGVKD. CDR3: CAIGPLRGGYEQYF. Here the CDR3 DNA reads TGTGCCATCGGGCCCCTGAGGGGGGGCTACGAGCAGTACTTC.

This chain connects TRBV10-3 to TRBJ1-6; 7 bases map to TRBD1. The CDR3 covers 14 residues. V shed 3 bases, J shed 7 bases, and the junction held 3 bases outside the gene matches. Germline V gives CDR1 ENHRY, CDR2 SYGVKD. The CDR3: CAISEMTGNSPLHF. CDR3 sequence (DNA): TGTGCCATCAGTGAAATGACAGGGAATTCACCCCTCCACTTT.